One and the same sample provided the 20 T cell receptor beta chains below, sequenced in a study of T cells in Graves' hyperthyroidism and ophthalmopathy. Amplified TCR beta CDR3 regions came from RNA transcripts. A first-round RT-PCR of the TCR CDR3 used the HTBI primer set. A single record per CDR3 protein comes from TCRdb applying MiXCR to the multiplex PCR reads. Of about 35,000 distinct CDR3 sequences in the sample, 49% were seen once. Sequencing was done on a sample of blood. All receptors derive from a woman aged 50 to 65 with Graves' hyperthyroidism that later progressed to Graves' ophthalmopathy.

The chain uses TRBV20-1 and TRBJ2-7; D possibly uses TRBD1 or TRBD2 (5 bases each). The germline CDR1 and CDR2 sequences are DFQATT and SNEGSKA (reference sequence). V was shortened by 7 bases and J by 7 bases, with 14 bases between the two germline ends. The CDR3 covers 11 residues. DNA for the CDR3: TGCAGTGTTCCCCGGGACCTAGAGCAGTACTTC. It yields the protein CSVPRDLEQYF.

V gene TRBV19 combines with J gene TRBJ1-2; 7 bases align to TRBD1. Germline CDR1 reads LNHDA; CDR2 reads SQIVND (reference sequence). Trimming took 5 bases from V and 8 from J; bases not matched to a gene: 11. The CDR3 sequence is 14 residues long. Here the CDR3 reads CASSVRYRGPGYTF. The CDR3 nucleotides read TGTGCCAGTAGTGTACGCTACAGGGGACCCGGCTACACCTTC. The whole variable domain, remainder taken from reference TRBV19 and TRBJ1-2, is DGGITQSPKYLFRKEGQNVTLSCEQNLNHDAMYWYRQDPGQGLRLIYYSQIVNDFQKGDIAEGYSVSREKKESFPLTVTSAQKNPTAFYLCASSVRYRGPGYTFGSGTRLTVV.

This clonotype counts as medium-sized. CDR3 loop: CASRFFRDEKLFF. DNA for the CDR3: TGTGCCAGTCGTTTTTTCCGGGATGAAAAACTGTTTTTT. The chain couples TRBV19 to TRBJ1-4; D unclear. V lost 8 bases and J 6 bases, leaving 13 bases between the germline ends. Germline lookup yields CDR1 LNHDA and CDR2 SQIVND (reference sequence). This CDR3 comprises 13 residues. Looking up the rest from reference TRBV19 and TRBJ1-4 gives the full variable domain: DGGITQSPKYLFRKEGQNVTLSCEQNLNHDAMYWYRQDPGQGLRLIYYSQIVNDFQKGDIAEGYSVSREKKESFPLTVTSAQKNPTAFYLCASRFFRDEKLFFGSGTQLSVL.

About this clonotype: At one end, the junction sequence differs from germline, possibly due to a read error. The chain carries TRBV20-1 and TRBJ2-1, with unresolved D. Germline CDR1 and CDR2: DFQATT and SNEGSKA (reference sequence). CDR3 length: 13 residues. The chain's CDR3 is CSARVQMNTEQVF. The DNA for the CDR3 is TGCAGTGCTAGAGTGCAGATGAACACTGAGCAGGTCTTC.

The V call is TRBV20-1, the J call TRBJ1-2; unclear D gene. The V and J ends lost 3 bases and 4 bases respectively, with 9 bases between them. The germline CDR1 and CDR2 sequences are DFQATT and SNEGSKA (reference sequence). The CDR3 runs to 12 residues. CDR3 in amino acids: CSASSGSYGYTF. The CDR3 DNA reads TGCAGTGCTAGCTCGGGGTCCTATGGCTACACCTTC.

Turning to this clonotype: Just one base apart from a much larger clone, this may be a read error. The chain carries TRBV4-3 and TRBJ1-3; D unclear. Germline CDR1 reads LGHNA; CDR2 reads YSLEER. The CDR3 is made up of 18 amino acids. CDR3 region: CASSQEGPGLSSGDTIYF. The CDR3 DNA sequence: TGCGCCAGCAGCCAAGAAGGTCCGGGCTTGAGCTCTGGAGACACCATATATTTT.

The J gene is TRBJ2-3, the V gene TRBV7-3, with 7 bases matching TRBD2. Trimming at V came to 6 bases and at J to 11 bases, leaving 11 bases not matched to a gene. In germline, CDR1 is SGHTA, CDR2 FQGTGA. CDR3 length: 13 residues. The CDR3 sequence: CASRAGLYNEQYF. Here the CDR3 DNA reads TGTGCCAGCAGAGCGGGACTCTACAATGAGCAGTATTTT.

The V and J genes are TRBV4-1 and TRBJ2-1; 14 bases match TRBD2. This CDR3 spans 17 amino acids. Germline V gene data show CDR1 as MGHRA and CDR2 as YSYEKL. The V and J ends lost 4 bases and 5 bases, in that order; junction bases with no gene match: 7. The DNA of the CDR3 is TGCGCCAGCAGCCTGGGACTAGCGGGAGAGCGAGACAATGAGCAGTTCTTC. The encoded protein is CASSLGLAGERDNEQFF.

The chain joins TRBV29-1 to TRBJ1-5; no clear D. Germline CDR1 reads SQVTM; CDR2 reads ANQGSEA. V lost 4 bases and J lost 4, with 8 bases in between. This CDR3 region has 12 residues. CDR3 protein: CSVGGRNQPQHF. CDR3 coding DNA: TGCAGCGTTGGAGGCAGAAATCAGCCCCAGCATTTT.

This clonotype was counted ten times or more. The CDR3 DNA reads as TGTGCCAGCAAGCAGGGCGAGCAGTACTTC. Translating it yields CASKQGEQYF. The rearrangement uses TRBV2 and TRBJ2-7; possible D gene TRBD1, 5 bases. V was cut by 7 bases and J by 6 bases, with 7 bases left in between. From germline, CDR1 is SNHLY and CDR2 FYNNEI. CDR3 length: 10 residues.

The sample holds many counts of this clonotype. The genes are TRBV20-1 and TRBJ2-1; TRBD2 matches at 7 bases. The CDR3 has 13 amino acids. The V segment lost 3 bases and the J segment 6 bases; nucleotides outside the gene matches: 5. Germline V gives CDR1 DFQATT, CDR2 SNEGSKA (reference sequence). The DNA of the CDR3 is TGCAGTGCTAGGGACCCTAGCGGCAATGAGCAGTTCTTC. It translates to CSARDPSGNEQFF.

Worth noting for this clonotype: The junction departs from germline at one end; a sequencing error may be responsible. The chain recombines TRBV5-8 with TRBJ2-6, with TRBD1 matching over 8 bases. CDR1 is SGHTS, CDR2 YDEGEE, per germline. The CDR3 has 13 amino acids. The CDR3 bases are TGTGCCAGCACTACAACAGGGGGCAACGTCCTGACTTTC. Protein sequence: CASTTTGGNVLTF.

This clonotype showed up just a few times. The rearrangement links TRBV20-1 to TRBJ2-7; D is perhaps TRBD2 (5 bases). Germline V lookup: CDR1 DFQATT, CDR2 SNEGSKA (reference sequence). The CDR3 consists of 11 residues. Between the trimmed V and J ends, which lost 6 bases and 7 bases, there was a span of 13 bases. This chain's CDR3 is CSAERTGEQYF. CDR3 DNA sequence: TGCAGTGCCGAGAGGACGGGGGAGCAGTACTTC.

This clonotype appeared many times. CDR3 sequence: CSASGTRYSNQPQHF. The DNA of the CDR3 is TGCAGTGCTTCCGGGACAAGGTATAGCAATCAGCCCCAGCATTTT. J is TRBJ1-5 and V is TRBV20-1; tentative D call: TRBD1 (6 bases). CDR3 length equals 15 residues. V dropped 5 bases and J dropped 0 bases, with 14 bases sitting between them. The V gene's germline CDR1 is DFQATT and CDR2 SNEGSKA (reference sequence).

This clonotype was picked up many times. The chain carries TRBV4-1 and TRBJ2-3; 8 bases agree with TRBD2. Per germline, CDR1 MGHRA and CDR2 YSYEKL. The CDR3 runs to 16 residues. V trimming: 4 bases; J trimming: 1 base; junction bases outside the gene matches: 7. CDR3 DNA sequence: TGCGCCAGCAGCCCCACGGGACTAGTTGGCACAGATACGCAGTATTTT. Its translation: CASSPTGLVGTDTQYF.

This clonotype appeared many times. The V gene is TRBV7-3, the J gene TRBJ2-7; D uncertain. V was pared by 5 bases and J by 0 bases, with 11 bases between. CDR1 and CDR2 from the germline V gene are SGHTA and FQGTGA. This CDR3 spans 14 amino acids. The CDR3 nucleotides are TGTGCCAGCAGCCCGGACGCCAGCTCCTACGAGCAGTACTTC. It codes for CASSPDASSYEQYF.

The rearrangement links TRBV11-1 to TRBJ2-7; D is perhaps TRBD2 (5 bases). V was shortened by 5 bases and J by 9 bases, with 14 bases between the two germline ends. The germline V gene encodes CDR1 SGHAT and CDR2 FQDESV (reference sequence). This CDR3 comprises 12 residues. The CDR3: CASSGRMHGQYF. The CDR3 bases are TGTGCCAGCAGCGGGAGAATGCACGGGCAGTACTTC.

The chain links TRBV2 to TRBJ2-5; 10 positions agree with TRBD1. The CDR3 extends over 16 amino acids. Germline V CDR1 and CDR2: SNHLY, FYNNEI. The J segment lost 4 bases and the V segment lost 6 bases, leaving 11 bases of the junction unmatched. Here the CDR3 DNA reads TGTGCCAGCAGCGACAGGGGGCGAAGTGGGCGAGAGACCCAGTACTTC. Its protein product is CASSDRGRSGRETQYF. The entire variable domain, with the rest obtained from reference TRBV2 and TRBJ2-5, is as follows: EPEVTQTPSHQVTQMGQEVILRCVPISNHLYFYWYRQILGQKVEFLVSFYNNEISEKSEIFDDQFSVERPDGSNFTLKIRSTKLEDSAMYFCASSDRGRSGRETQYFGPGTRLLVL.

The chain carries TRBV29-1 and TRBJ2-7, with TRBD1 identical over 9 bases. V shed 8 bases, J shed 5 bases, and the junction held 7 bases outside the gene matches. This CDR3 spans 12 amino acids. Germline CDR1 is SQVTM and CDR2 is ANQGSEA. CDR3 region: CSTRQGDNEQYF. In DNA form, the CDR3 reads TGCAGCACCCGACAGGGGGATAACGAGCAGTACTTC.

The chain joins TRBV7-8 to TRBJ2-7; 14 nucleotides line up with TRBD2. Germline V lookup: CDR1 SGHVS, CDR2 FQNEAQ. The CDR3 is 16 amino acids. V dropped 3 bases and J dropped 3; count of bases not matched to a gene: 4. The CDR3 region is CASSFPGLAGVYEQYF. The CDR3 DNA follows: TGTGCCAGCAGCTTTCCGGGACTAGCGGGAGTCTACGAGCAGTACTTC.